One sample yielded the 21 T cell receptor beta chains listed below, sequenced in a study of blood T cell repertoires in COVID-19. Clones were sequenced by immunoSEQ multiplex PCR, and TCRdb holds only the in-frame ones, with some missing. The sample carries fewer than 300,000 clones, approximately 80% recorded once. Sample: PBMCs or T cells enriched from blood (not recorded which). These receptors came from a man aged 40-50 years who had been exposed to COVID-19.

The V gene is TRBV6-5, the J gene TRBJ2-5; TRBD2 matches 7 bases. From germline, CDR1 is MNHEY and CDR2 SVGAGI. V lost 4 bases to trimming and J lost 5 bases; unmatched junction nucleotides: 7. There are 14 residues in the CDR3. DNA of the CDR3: TGTGCCAGCAGTTCCACTCATAGCGGGGAGACCCAGTACTTC. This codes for CASSSTHSGETQYF.

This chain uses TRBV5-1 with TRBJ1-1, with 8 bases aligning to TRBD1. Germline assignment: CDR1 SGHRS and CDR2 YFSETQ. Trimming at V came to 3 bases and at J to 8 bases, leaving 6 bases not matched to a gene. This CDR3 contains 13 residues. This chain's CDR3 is CASSSTGATEAFF. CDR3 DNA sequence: TGCGCCAGCAGCTCGACAGGGGCAACCGAAGCTTTCTTT. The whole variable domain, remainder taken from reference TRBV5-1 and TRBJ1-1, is KAGVTQTPRYLIKTRGQQVTLSCSPISGHRSVSWYQQTPGQGLQFLFEYFSETQRNKGNFPGRFSGRQFSNSRSEMNVSTLELGDSALYLCASSSTGATEAFFGQGTRLTVV.

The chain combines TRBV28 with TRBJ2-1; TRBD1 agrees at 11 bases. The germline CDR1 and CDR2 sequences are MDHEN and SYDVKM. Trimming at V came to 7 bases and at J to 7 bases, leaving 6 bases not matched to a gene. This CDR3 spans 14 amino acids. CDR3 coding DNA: TGTGCCAGCACCTCCGGGACAGGGGGAAATGAGCAGTTCTTC. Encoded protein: CASTSGTGGNEQFF.

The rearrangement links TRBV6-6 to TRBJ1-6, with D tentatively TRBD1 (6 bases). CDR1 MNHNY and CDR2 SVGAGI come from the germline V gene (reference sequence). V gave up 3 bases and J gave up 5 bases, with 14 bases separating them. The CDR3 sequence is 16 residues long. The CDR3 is CASSYIQGRNNSPLHF. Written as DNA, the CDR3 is TGTGCCAGCAGTTATATACAGGGAAGGAATAATTCACCCCTCCACTTT.

CDR3 loop: CSASPLGRSYNEQFF. The CDR3 DNA reads TGCAGTGCTAGTCCCCTGGGCAGATCCTACAATGAGCAGTTCTTC. The chain recombines TRBV20-1 with TRBJ2-1; D gene unclear. V dropped 3 bases and J dropped 1 base, with 13 bases sitting between them. Germline V gives CDR1 DFQATT, CDR2 SNEGSKA (reference sequence). The length of the CDR3 is 15 residues.

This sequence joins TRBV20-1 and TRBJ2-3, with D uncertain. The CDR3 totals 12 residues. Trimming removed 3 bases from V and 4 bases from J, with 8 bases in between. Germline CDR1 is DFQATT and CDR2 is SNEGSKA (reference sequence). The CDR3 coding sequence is TGCAGTGCTAGTGAAATAGCAGATACGCAGTATTTT. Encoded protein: CSASEIADTQYF.

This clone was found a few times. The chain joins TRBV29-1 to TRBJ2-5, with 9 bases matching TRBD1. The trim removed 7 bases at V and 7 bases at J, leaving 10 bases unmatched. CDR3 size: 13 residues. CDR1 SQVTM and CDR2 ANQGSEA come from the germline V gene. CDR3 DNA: TGCAGCGCCGTTAGGGACAGGGTAGGGACCCAGTACTTC. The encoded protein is CSAVRDRVGTQYF.

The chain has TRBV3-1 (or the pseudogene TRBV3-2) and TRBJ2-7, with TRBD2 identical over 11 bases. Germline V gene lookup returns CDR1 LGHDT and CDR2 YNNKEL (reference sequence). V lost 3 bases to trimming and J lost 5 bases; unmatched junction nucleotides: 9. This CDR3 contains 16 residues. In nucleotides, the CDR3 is TGTGCCAGCAGCCAGGCCCTTACTAGCGGGAGAAACGAGCAGTACTTC. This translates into CASSQALTSGRNEQYF.

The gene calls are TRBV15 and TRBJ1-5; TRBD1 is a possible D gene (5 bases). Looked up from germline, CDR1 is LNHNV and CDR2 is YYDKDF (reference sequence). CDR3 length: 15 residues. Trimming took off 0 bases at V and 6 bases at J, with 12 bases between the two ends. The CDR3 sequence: CATSRDGARAQPQHF. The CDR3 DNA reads TGTGCCACCAGCAGAGATGGCGCCAGGGCTCAGCCCCAGCATTTT.

For the CDR3, the DNA is TGTGCCAGCAGTCGCCAGATTAATGAAAAACTGTTTTTT. Residues: CASSRQINEKLFF. The V call is TRBV21-1, the J call TRBJ1-4; the listed D gene, TRBD1, was not tested against the DNA. TRBV21-1 represents a pseudogene. The CDR3 totals 13 residues.

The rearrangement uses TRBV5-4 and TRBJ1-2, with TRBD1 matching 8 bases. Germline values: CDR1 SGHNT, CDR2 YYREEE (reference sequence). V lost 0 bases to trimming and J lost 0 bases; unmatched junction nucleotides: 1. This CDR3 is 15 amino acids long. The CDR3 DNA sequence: TGTGCCAGCAGCTTGGGGGACAGGCCTAACTATGGCTACACCTTC. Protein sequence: CASSLGDRPNYGYTF.

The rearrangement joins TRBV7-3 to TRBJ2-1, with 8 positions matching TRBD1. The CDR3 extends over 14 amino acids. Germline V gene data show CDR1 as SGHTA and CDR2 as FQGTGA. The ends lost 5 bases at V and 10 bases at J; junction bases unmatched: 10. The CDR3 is CASSPSLQGAEQFF. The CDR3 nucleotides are TGTGCCAGCAGCCCATCCCTCCAGGGGGCGGAGCAGTTCTTC.

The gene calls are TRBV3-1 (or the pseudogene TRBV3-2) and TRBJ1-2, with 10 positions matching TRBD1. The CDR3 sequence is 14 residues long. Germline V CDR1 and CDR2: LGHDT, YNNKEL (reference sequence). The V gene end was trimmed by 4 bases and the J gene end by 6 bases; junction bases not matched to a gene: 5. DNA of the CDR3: TGTGCCAGCAGCCGATTGGACAGGGGGAATGGCTACACCTTC. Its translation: CASSRLDRGNGYTF.

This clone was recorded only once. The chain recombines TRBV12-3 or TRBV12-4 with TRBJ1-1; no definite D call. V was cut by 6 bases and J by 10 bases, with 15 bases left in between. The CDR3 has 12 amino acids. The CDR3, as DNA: TGTGCCAGCAGCCGGGCTACTGAGGGAGCTTTCTTT. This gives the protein CASSRATEGAFF.

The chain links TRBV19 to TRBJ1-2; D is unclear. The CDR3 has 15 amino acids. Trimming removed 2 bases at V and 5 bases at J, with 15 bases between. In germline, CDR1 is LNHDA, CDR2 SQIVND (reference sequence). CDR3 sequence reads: CASSITPGGEYGYTF. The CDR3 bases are TGTGCCAGTAGTATAACCCCTGGCGGGGAATATGGCTACACCTTC.

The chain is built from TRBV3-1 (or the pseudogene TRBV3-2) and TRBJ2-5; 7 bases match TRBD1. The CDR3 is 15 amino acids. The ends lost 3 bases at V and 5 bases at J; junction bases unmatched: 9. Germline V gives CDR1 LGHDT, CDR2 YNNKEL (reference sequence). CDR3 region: CASSQATGTGETQYF. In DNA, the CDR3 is TGTGCCAGCAGCCAGGCGACAGGGACCGGGGAGACCCAGTACTTC.

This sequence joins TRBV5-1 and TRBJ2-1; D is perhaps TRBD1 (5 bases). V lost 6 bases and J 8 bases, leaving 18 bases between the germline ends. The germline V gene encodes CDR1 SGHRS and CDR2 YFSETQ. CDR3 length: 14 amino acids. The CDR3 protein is CASTLSPGSDEQFF. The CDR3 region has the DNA TGCGCCAGCACTTTGTCTCCAGGGTCGGATGAGCAGTTCTTC.

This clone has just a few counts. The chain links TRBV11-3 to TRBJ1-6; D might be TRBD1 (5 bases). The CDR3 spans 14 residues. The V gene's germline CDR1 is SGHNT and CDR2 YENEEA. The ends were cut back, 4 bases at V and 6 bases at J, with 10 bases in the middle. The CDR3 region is CASSSGVSNSPLHF. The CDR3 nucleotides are TGTGCCAGCAGCTCGGGGGTTTCTAATTCACCCCTCCACTTT.

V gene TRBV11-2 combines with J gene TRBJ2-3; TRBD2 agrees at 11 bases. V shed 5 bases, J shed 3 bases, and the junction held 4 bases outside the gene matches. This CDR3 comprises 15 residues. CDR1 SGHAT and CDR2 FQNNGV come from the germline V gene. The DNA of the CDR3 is TGTGCCAGCAGCCCATGGACTAGCGGGACAGATACGCAGTATTTT. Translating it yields CASSPWTSGTDTQYF.

CDR3 residues: CASSQVGGTDTQYF. The DNA of the CDR3 is TGTGCCAGCAGCCAAGTTGGGGGGACAGATACGCAGTATTTT. The chain is built from TRBV14 and TRBJ2-3; maybe TRBD2 (6 bases). V was trimmed by 1 base and J by 3 bases, leaving 8 bases between them. Germline V gives CDR1 SGHDN, CDR2 FVKESK. This CDR3 has 14 residues.

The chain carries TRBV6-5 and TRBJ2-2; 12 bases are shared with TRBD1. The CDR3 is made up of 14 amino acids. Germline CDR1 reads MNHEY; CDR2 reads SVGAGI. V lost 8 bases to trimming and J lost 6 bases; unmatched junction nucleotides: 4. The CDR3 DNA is TGTGCCAGCGGGGACAGGGGGCTGTCCGGGGAGCTGTTTTTT. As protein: CASGDRGLSGELFF.